This T cell receptor beta chain was documented in a study of blood T cell repertoires in COVID-19. For the study at large: The samples span acute and convalescent COVID-19 from the United States, Italy and Spain. The analysed material was cDNA or gDNA that came from T cells, B-cell-depleted T cells, or PBMCs.

In the source study's methods: Using reference gene primer amplification, nucleated cell counts were estimated. Assay: immunoSEQ multiplex PCR; the TCRdb copy retains only in-frame clones and omits some. That table supplies the V and J calls and clone size; D and trimming were determined from the DNA. Of about 77,000 clones in the sample, roughly 90% were seen once. V was clipped by 3 bases and J by 3 bases, with 13 bases between them. The germline V gene has CDR1 SGDLS and CDR2 YYNGEE. This CDR3 region has 15 residues. Sequenced material: peripheral blood. This TCR came from an elderly woman with active or convalescent COVID-19. The chain is built from TRBV9 and TRBJ2-1; D perhaps matches TRBD2 (5 bases). CDR3 bases: TGTGCCAGCAGCGCCCGGGATTCCCTCTACAATGAGCAGTTCTTC. Amino acids: CASSARDSLYNEQFF.